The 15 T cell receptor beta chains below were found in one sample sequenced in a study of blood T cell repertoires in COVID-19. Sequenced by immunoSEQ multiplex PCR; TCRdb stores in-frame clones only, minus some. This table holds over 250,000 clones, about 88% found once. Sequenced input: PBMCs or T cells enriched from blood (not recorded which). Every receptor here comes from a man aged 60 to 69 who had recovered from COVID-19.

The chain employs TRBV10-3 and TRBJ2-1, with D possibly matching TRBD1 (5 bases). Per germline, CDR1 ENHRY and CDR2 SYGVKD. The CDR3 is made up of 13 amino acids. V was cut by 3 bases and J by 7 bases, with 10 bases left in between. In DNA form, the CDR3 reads TGTGCCATCAGTGACAGGACAACGAATGAGCAGTTCTTC. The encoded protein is CAISDRTTNEQFF.

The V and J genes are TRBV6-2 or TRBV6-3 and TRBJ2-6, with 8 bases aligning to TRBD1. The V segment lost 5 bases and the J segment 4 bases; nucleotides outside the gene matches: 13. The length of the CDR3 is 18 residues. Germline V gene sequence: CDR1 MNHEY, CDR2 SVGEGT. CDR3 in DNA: TGTGCCAGCAGTCGCAACGACAGGGGCCCCCTCGGGGCCAACGTCCTGACTTTC. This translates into CASSRNDRGPLGANVLTF.

CDR3 DNA: TGCGCCAGCAGCTTGGCACCAGTCATAGGGGCCCTCTATGGCTACACCTTC. Translating it yields CASSLAPVIGALYGYTF. V is TRBV5-1 and J is TRBJ1-2; D may be TRBD1 (5 bases). The CDR3 has 17 residues. Trimming took 0 bases from V and 4 from J, leaving 19 bases between them. Germline-derived CDR1 and CDR2 are SGHRS and YFSETQ. The variable domain in full, completed from reference TRBV5-1 and TRBJ1-2, reads KAGVTQTPRYLIKTRGQQVTLSCSPISGHRSVSWYQQTPGQGLQFLFEYFSETQRNKGNFPGRFSGRQFSNSRSEMNVSTLELGDSALYLCASSLAPVIGALYGYTFGSGTRLTVV.

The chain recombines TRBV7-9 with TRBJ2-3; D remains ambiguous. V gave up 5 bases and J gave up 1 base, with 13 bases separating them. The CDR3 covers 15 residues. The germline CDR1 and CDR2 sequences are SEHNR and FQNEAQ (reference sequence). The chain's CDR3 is CASSPRPERTDTQYF. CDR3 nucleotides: TGTGCCAGCAGCCCCAGGCCAGAACGCACAGATACGCAGTATTTT.

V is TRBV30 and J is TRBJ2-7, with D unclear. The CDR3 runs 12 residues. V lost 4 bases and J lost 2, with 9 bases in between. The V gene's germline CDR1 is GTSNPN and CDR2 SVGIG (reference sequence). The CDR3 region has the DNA TGTGCCTGGACTAGAGAGGCCTACGAGCAGTACTTC. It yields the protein CAWTREAYEQYF.

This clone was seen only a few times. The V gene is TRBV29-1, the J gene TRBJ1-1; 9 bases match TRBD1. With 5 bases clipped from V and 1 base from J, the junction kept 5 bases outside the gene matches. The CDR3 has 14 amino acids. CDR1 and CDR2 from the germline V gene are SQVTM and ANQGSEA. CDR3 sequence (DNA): TGCAGCGTTCTGACAGGGGGGCCGAACACTGAAGCTTTCTTT. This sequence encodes CSVLTGGPNTEAFF.

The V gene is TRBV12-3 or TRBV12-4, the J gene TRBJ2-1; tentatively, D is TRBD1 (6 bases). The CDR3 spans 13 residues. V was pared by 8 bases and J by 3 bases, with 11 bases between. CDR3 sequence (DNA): TGTGCCAGCGGTGGGGGCATCTACAATGAGCAGTTCTTC. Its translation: CASGGGIYNEQFF.

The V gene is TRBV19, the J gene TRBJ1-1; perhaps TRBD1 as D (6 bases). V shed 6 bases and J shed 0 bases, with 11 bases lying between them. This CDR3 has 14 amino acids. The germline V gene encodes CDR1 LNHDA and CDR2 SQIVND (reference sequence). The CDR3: CASSRDRMNTEAFF. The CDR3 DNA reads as TGTGCCAGTAGCCGAGACAGGATGAACACTGAAGCTTTCTTT.

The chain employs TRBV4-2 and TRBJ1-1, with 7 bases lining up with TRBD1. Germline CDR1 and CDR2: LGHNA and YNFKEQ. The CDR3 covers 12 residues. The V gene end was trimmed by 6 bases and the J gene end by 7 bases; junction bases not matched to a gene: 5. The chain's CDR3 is CASSNRGDEAFF. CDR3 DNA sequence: TGTGCCAGCAGTAACAGGGGCGATGAAGCTTTCTTT.

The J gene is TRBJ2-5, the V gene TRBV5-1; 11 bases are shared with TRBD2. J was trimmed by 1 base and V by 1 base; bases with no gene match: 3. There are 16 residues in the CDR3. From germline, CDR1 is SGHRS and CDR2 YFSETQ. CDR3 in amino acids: CASSLNSGRVQETQYF. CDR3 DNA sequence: TGCGCCAGCAGCTTGAATAGCGGGAGGGTCCAAGAGACCCAGTACTTC.

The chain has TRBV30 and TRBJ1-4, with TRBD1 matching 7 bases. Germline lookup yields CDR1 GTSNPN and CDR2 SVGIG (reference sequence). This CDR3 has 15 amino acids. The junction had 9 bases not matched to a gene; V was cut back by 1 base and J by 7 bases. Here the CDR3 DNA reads TGTGCCTGGAGTGGTGGCAGGGGGATCGGTGAAAAACTGTTTTTT. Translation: CAWSGGRGIGEKLFF.

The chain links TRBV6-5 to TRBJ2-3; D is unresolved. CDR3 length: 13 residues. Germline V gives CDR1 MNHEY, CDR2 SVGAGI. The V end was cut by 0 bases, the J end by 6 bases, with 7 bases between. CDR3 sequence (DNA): TGTGCCAGCAGTTACTCGAGCTGGGATACGCAGTATTTT. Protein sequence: CASSYSSWDTQYF.

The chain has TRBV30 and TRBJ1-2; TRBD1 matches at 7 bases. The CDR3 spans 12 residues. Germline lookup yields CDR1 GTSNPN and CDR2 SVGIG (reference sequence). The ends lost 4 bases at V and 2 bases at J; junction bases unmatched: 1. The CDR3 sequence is CAWMGQNYGYTF. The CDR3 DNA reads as TGTGCCTGGATGGGACAGAACTATGGCTACACCTTC.

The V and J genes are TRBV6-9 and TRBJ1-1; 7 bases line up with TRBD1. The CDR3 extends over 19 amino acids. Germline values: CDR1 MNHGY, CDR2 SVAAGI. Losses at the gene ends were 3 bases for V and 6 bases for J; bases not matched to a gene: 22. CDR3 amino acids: CASSYASQQQGRRYPEAFF. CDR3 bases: TGTGCCAGCAGTTACGCCAGCCAACAACAGGGGAGACGTTACCCTGAAGCTTTCTTT.

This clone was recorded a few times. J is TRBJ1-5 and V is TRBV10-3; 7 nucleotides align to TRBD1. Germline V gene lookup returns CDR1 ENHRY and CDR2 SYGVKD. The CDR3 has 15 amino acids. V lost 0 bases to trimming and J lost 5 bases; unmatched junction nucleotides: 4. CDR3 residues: CAISESTGNDQPQHF. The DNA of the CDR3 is TGTGCCATCAGTGAGTCGACAGGGAATGATCAGCCCCAGCATTTT.